Below, 22 T cell receptor beta chains from the same sample are listed, as sequenced in a study of CD8 T cells in Susac syndrome. Reverse transcription of about 0.45 to 1 ug RNA was carried out with random hexamers. Each CDR3 protein is one row after TCRdb ran MiXCR on the immunoSEQ multiplex PCR reads. The sample holds about 160,000 distinct CDR3 sequences; about 94% are singletons and the top ten take 0.12% to 0.15%. Source material: CD4+ T cells from PBMCs. These TCRs come from a human donor in good health.

The chain combines TRBV7-9 with TRBJ2-5; D is perhaps TRBD2 (5 bases). Germline values: CDR1 SEHNR, CDR2 FQNEAQ (reference sequence). This CDR3 spans 15 amino acids. V dropped 2 bases and J dropped 5 bases, with 15 bases sitting between them. The CDR3 protein is CASSLFMGVGETQYF. CDR3 DNA sequence: TGTGCCAGCAGCTTATTTATGGGAGTTGGGGAGACCCAGTACTTC. The entire variable domain, with the rest obtained from reference TRBV7-9 and TRBJ2-5, is as follows: DTGVSQNPRHKITKRGQNVTFRCDPISEHNRLYWYRQTLGQGPEFLTYFQNEAQLEKSRLLSDRFSAERPKGSFSTLEIQRTEQGDSAMYLCASSLFMGVGETQYFGPGTRLLVL.

This chain joins TRBV20-1 and TRBJ1-3; D is uncertain. Germline V lookup: CDR1 DFQATT, CDR2 SNEGSKA (reference sequence). The CDR3 covers 13 residues. Deletions cut 5 bases from V and 2 bases from J, with 10 bases between. CDR3 DNA sequence: TGCAGTGCTCCCGGACCGACTGGAAACACCATATATTTT. This translates into CSAPGPTGNTIYF.

V and J are TRBV3-1 and TRBJ1-2; D gene uncertain. Germline CDR1 and CDR2: LGHDT and YNNKEL (reference sequence). The ends were cut back, 0 bases at V and 4 bases at J, with 6 bases in the middle. This CDR3 region has 13 residues. DNA of the CDR3: TGTGCCAGCAGCCAAGATATCGGCTATGGCTACACCTTC. Translated: CASSQDIGYGYTF.

V and J are TRBV5-4 and TRBJ2-5; D is unclear. Germline CDR1 is SGHNT and CDR2 is YYREEE (reference sequence). Trimming removed 5 bases from V and 5 bases from J, with 13 bases in between. This CDR3 is built from 13 residues. The CDR3 loop is CASSIRVQETQYF. The CDR3 region has the DNA TGTGCCAGCAGTATAAGGGTTCAGGAGACCCAGTACTTC.

The rearrangement joins TRBV5-1 to TRBJ1-2; no clear D gene. This CDR3 is 15 amino acids long. V lost 0 bases and J lost 1, with 10 bases in between. CDR1 is SGHRS, CDR2 YFSETQ, per germline. This CDR3 reads CASSLVSSINYGYTF. In DNA form, the CDR3 reads TGCGCCAGCAGCTTGGTTTCTTCTATTAACTATGGCTACACCTTC.

V gene TRBV7-9 combines with J gene TRBJ2-7; D is unresolved. V was clipped by 4 bases and J by 5 bases, with 12 bases between them. Germline lookup yields CDR1 SEHNR and CDR2 FQNEAQ (reference sequence). The CDR3 loop spans 13 amino acids. DNA for the CDR3: TGTGCCAGCAGCTCAGACACCGCGGACGAGCAGTACTTC. Its protein is CASSSDTADEQYF.

The rearrangement uses TRBV2 and TRBJ2-1; TRBD1 matches at 7 bases. With 4 bases clipped from V and 2 bases from J, the junction kept 2 bases outside the gene matches. The V gene's germline CDR1 is SNHLY and CDR2 FYNNEI. The CDR3 runs to 14 residues. CDR3 sequence (DNA): TGTGCCAGCAGTGCTGGGACAGCCTACAATGAGCAGTTCTTC. Its translation is CASSAGTAYNEQFF.

This CDR3 reads CASSQFRVSNYGYTF. CDR3 DNA sequence: TGCGCCAGCAGCCAATTCAGGGTCTCTAACTATGGCTACACCTTC. The chain carries TRBV5-1 and TRBJ1-2; a weak D match, TRBD1 (5 bases). V dropped 4 bases and J dropped 0 bases, with 13 bases sitting between them. The CDR3 is 15 residues long. From germline, CDR1 is SGHRS and CDR2 YFSETQ.

This clonotype was seen a handful of times. This chain uses TRBV25-1 with TRBJ1-2; D gene unclear. The CDR3 contains 11 residues. V was pared by 4 bases and J by 2 bases, with 2 bases between. CDR1 is MGHDK and CDR2 is SYGVNS in the germline V gene. This CDR3 is CASSANYGYTF. CDR3 sequence (DNA): TGTGCCAGCAGTGCGAACTATGGCTACACCTTC.

The chain employs TRBV23-1 and TRBJ2-2; maybe TRBD1 (6 bases). TRBV23-1 is flagged as an ORF with uncertain function. V was pared by 6 bases and J by 0 bases, with 11 bases between. The CDR3 is made up of 15 amino acids. CDR3 sequence: CASSRTATNTGELFF. The CDR3 DNA reads TGCGCCAGCAGCCGGACAGCCACGAACACCGGGGAGCTGTTTTTT.

The rearrangement joins TRBV5-1 to TRBJ2-1; the match to TRBD1 covers 9 bases. The trim removed 2 bases at V and 6 bases at J, leaving 6 bases unmatched. This CDR3 comprises 15 residues. The germline CDR1 and CDR2 sequences are SGHRS and YFSETQ. The CDR3 region has the DNA TGCGCCAGCAGCTTCTCGGGACAGGGTAGCAATGAGCAGTTCTTC. It encodes CASSFSGQGSNEQFF.

This clonotype showed up just once. The V gene is TRBV12-3 or TRBV12-4, the J gene TRBJ2-5; 7 bases are shared with TRBD2. Trimming removed 7 bases from V and 1 base from J; junction bases left unmatched: 9. CDR3 length: 15 residues. The CDR3 DNA reads as TGTGCCAGCACCTCGACTAGCTCCTCCCAAGAGACCCAGTACTTC. This sequence encodes CASTSTSSSQETQYF.

The chain links TRBV19 to TRBJ2-7, with D possibly being TRBD1 (5 bases). The V gene's germline CDR1 is LNHDA and CDR2 SQIVND (reference sequence). V shed 1 base and J shed 1 base, with 11 bases lying between them. This CDR3 is built from 15 residues. This CDR3 is CASSIATAVSYEQYF. DNA of the CDR3: TGTGCCAGTAGTATAGCGACAGCCGTATCCTACGAGCAGTACTTC.

The chain employs TRBV7-9 and TRBJ2-3; TRBD1 is a possible D gene (5 bases). Trimming shortened V by 5 bases and J by 8 bases, and 20 bases separated the two germline ends. CDR1 SEHNR and CDR2 FQNEAQ come from the germline V gene (reference sequence). This CDR3 is built from 15 residues. The DNA of the CDR3 is TGTGCCAGCAGCCCCGGTGGGGCGCCCTCGGGTACGCAGTATTTT. Its translation is CASSPGGAPSGTQYF.

In DNA form, the CDR3 reads TGTGCCAGCAGCTTGTCTTCGGGGGCAGATACGCAGTATTTT. This sequence encodes CASSLSSGADTQYF. The J gene is TRBJ2-3, the V gene TRBV5-6, with TRBD2 as a possible D gene (6 bases). With 1 base removed from V and 4 bases from J, the gap between germline ends came to 10 bases. Germline V lookup: CDR1 SGHDT, CDR2 YYEEEE. The CDR3 spans 14 residues.

In its sample, this clonotype was seen a few times. The V and J genes are TRBV7-2 and TRBJ1-1; D not resolved. There are 13 residues in the CDR3. Trimming stripped 5 bases from V and 3 bases from J, with 10 bases between. CDR1 and CDR2 from the germline V gene are SGHTA and FQGNSA. CDR3 DNA: TGTGCCAGCAGCCGTTACAGAGACACTGAAGCTTTCTTT. Translating it yields CASSRYRDTEAFF.

The CDR3 bases are TGCAGTGCTCGGCCCGTTGGGGTGGATACGCAGTATTTT. Protein: CSARPVGVDTQYF. The V and J genes are TRBV20-1 and TRBJ2-3; D is unresolved. Trimming took 5 bases from V and 6 from J, leaving 15 bases between them. Germline V gives CDR1 DFQATT, CDR2 SNEGSKA (reference sequence). The CDR3 consists of 13 residues.

The rearrangement joins TRBV20-1 to TRBJ2-7; 9 nucleotides agree with TRBD2. Germline V gene lookup returns CDR1 DFQATT and CDR2 SNEGSKA (reference sequence). This CDR3 has 13 amino acids. Trimming took 3 bases from V and 5 from J; bases not matched to a gene: 5. In DNA, the CDR3 is TGCAGTGCTAGTGCGGGGGGGCGCGACGAGCAGTACTTC. It translates to CSASAGGRDEQYF.

The V and J genes are TRBV3-1 and TRBJ2-2, with D unresolved. With 5 bases removed from V and 0 bases from J, the gap between germline ends came to 7 bases. This CDR3 contains 14 residues. Per germline, CDR1 LGHDT and CDR2 YNNKEL (reference sequence). In nucleotides, the CDR3 is TGTGCCAGCAGCAGCCTCGCGAACACCGGGGAGCTGTTTTTT. It encodes CASSSLANTGELFF.

V and J are TRBV7-9 and TRBJ1-6, with D perhaps matching TRBD1 (5 bases). The germline V gene has CDR1 SEHNR and CDR2 FQNEAQ (reference sequence). Trimming cost V 5 bases and J 10 bases, with 15 bases left between them. The CDR3 is 14 residues long. This CDR3 reads CASSPGDHESPLHF. In DNA, the CDR3 is TGTGCCAGCAGCCCCGGGGACCACGAATCACCCCTCCACTTT.

This chain joins TRBV6-5 and TRBJ2-5, with unresolved D. CDR3 length: 15 residues. Trimming shortened V by 7 bases and J by 2 bases, and 17 bases separated the two germline ends. In germline, CDR1 is MNHEY, CDR2 SVGAGI. This chain's CDR3 is CASTVRRLSQETQYF. The CDR3 nucleotides are TGTGCCAGCACCGTGAGAAGGCTATCACAAGAGACCCAGTACTTC.

J is TRBJ2-7 and V is TRBV3-1; D gene ambiguous. This CDR3 region has 15 residues. V shed 4 bases and J shed 7 bases, with 20 bases lying between them. Germline CDR1 reads LGHDT; CDR2 reads YNNKEL (reference sequence). The CDR3 bases are TGTGCCAGCAGCCGCGCGACGGACGGCACTTATGAGCAGTACTTC. This codes for CASSRATDGTYEQYF.